These 5 T cell receptor beta chains originate from one sample sequenced in a study of shared clonotypes between healthy human individuals. TCRdb's table, derived via immunoSEQ multiplex PCR, lists solely in-frame clones and lacks some. The sample yields millions of clones, 90% to 95% seen once. The specimen sequenced was naive CD4+ T cells sorted from blood. Subset here: CD45RA+ positively selected. The receptors come from a man between 18 and 35 years old in good health.

The genes are TRBV7-2 and TRBJ1-5; 7 bases align to TRBD1. The V gene end was trimmed by 7 bases and the J gene end by 8 bases; junction bases not matched to a gene: 5. The CDR3 extends over 12 amino acids. From germline, CDR1 is SGHTA and CDR2 FQGNSA. The CDR3 DNA reads as TGTGCCAGCAACACCAGGGGGGAGCCCCAGCATTTT. It encodes CASNTRGEPQHF. Full variable domain (rest looked up from reference TRBV7-2 and TRBJ1-5): GAGVSQSPSNKVTEKGKDVELRCDPISGHTALYWYRQSLGQGLEFLIYFQGNSAPDKSGLPSDRFSAERTGGSVSTLTIQRTQQEDSAVYLCASNTRGEPQHFGDGTRLSIL.

The chain joins TRBV21-1 to TRBJ2-7; TRBD2, as called in the table, went unchecked against the DNA. TRBV21-1 is designated a pseudogene. The CDR3 sequence is 18 residues long. CDR3 DNA sequence: TGTGCCAGCAGCAAAGGGCCCCTATATCGGCGGGAGCCCGACGAGCAGTACTTC. Translated, it gives CASSKGPLYRREPDEQYF.

This rearrangement joins TRBV5-4 to TRBJ2-7; 11 nucleotides match TRBD2. Trimming at V came to 0 bases and at J to 6 bases, leaving 2 bases not matched to a gene. The CDR3 contains 14 residues. Germline lookup yields CDR1 SGHNT and CDR2 YYREEE (reference sequence). The CDR3 loop reads CASSLGLAGSEQYF. The CDR3 nucleotides are TGTGCCAGCAGCTTGGGACTAGCGGGGAGCGAGCAGTACTTC.

The chain couples TRBV7-2 to TRBJ2-2, with TRBD2 identical over 7 bases. This CDR3 comprises 13 residues. Trimming took 6 bases from V and 7 from J; bases not matched to a gene: 5. Germline CDR1 is SGHTA and CDR2 is FQGNSA. Here the CDR3 DNA reads TGTGCCAGCAGACCTAGCGGTTTCGGGGAGCTGTTTTTT. Translated, it gives CASRPSGFGELFF.

V is TRBV9 and J is TRBJ2-5; a possible D gene is TRBD2 (7 bases). Trimming took 6 bases from V and 5 from J, leaving 20 bases between them. The V gene's germline CDR1 is SGDLS and CDR2 YYNGEE. This CDR3 comprises 15 residues. The DNA for the CDR3 is TGTGCCAGCACCTTGGGGGGGGCCCCCGACGAGACCCAGTACTTC. It codes for CASTLGGAPDETQYF. The full variable domain, with the rest looked up from reference TRBV9 and TRBJ2-5, is DSGVTQTPKHLITATGQRVTLRCSPRSGDLSVYWYQQSLDQGLQFLIQYYNGEERAKGNILERFSAQQFPDLHSELNLSSLELGDSALYFCASTLGGAPDETQYFGPGTRLLVL.